This T cell receptor (beta chain) was documented in a study of T cell responses to AZD1222 COVID-19 vaccine. Across the whole study: Second-dose timings of about 4 or about 12 weeks were pooled. Overall study findings and caveats: With two AZD1222 doses given, Spike-specific TCR breadth and depth both rose. Repertoires were sampled only after the peak T cell response. Donors, mostly white British, included more females; clonal diversity was possibly underestimated.

Clones were sequenced by immunoSEQ multiplex PCR, and TCRdb holds only the in-frame ones, with some missing. The profile covers 110,000 to 150,000 clones, with about 93% appearing a single time and approximately 4.9% taken by the ten largest. In the case of this clone: Its antigen is still unknown.

The germline CDR1 and CDR2 sequences are KGHDR and SFDVKD. The CDR3 is 14 amino acids. V lost 4 bases, J lost 0 bases, and 8 bases lay in between. The rearrangement joins TRBV24-1 to TRBJ1-2, with a tentative D call TRBD1 (5 bases). The specimen was peripheral blood, collected on day 0 of AZD1222 vaccination. The clonotype was recovered from an adult in good health. In DNA, the CDR3 is TGTGCCACCAGTGAAGAGGGGCCTAACTATGGCTACACCTTC. Protein: CATSEEGPNYGYTF.